Listed below are T cell receptor beta chains from one sample, sequenced in a study of T-cell memory formation after mild COVID-19. TCRdb recomputed calls from the 5' RACE reads with MiXCR, one row per CDR3 protein. The top ten hold roughly 21% of the sample, which has 350,000 to 550,000 distinct CDR3 sequences, roughly 18% seen once. The material sequenced was PBMCs or a T cell subset sorted from them (not recorded which). Receptors originate from a man aged 18 to 29 who had mild COVID-19 (a few samples of this study predate the infection). Cell type and time point are not known. CDR3s include the opening cysteine and the closing phenylalanine or tryptophan. The D gene is left open where the match is weak. Expanded clones get a size class; other rows say once, few or many, or leave the size out.

TRBD2,TRBV12-3/TRBV12-4,few,TRBJ2-2,CASSLGGSSTGELFF,TGTGCCAGCAGTCTGGGGGGGTCGAGCACCGGGGAGCTGTTTTTT
.,TRBV7-9,.,TRBJ2-1,CASTQAPNEQFF,TGTGCCAGCACCCAGGCCCCAAATGAGCAGTTCTTC
TRBD1,TRBV20-1,.,TRBJ1-1,CSATGQVGTEAFF,TGCAGTGCTACGGGACAGGTGGGCACTGAAGCTTTCTTT
TRBD1,TRBV7-9,.,TRBJ2-1,CASSSRDRVERAYYNEQFF,TGTGCCAGCAGCTCTCGGGACAGGGTGGAAAGAGCCTACTACAATGAGCAGTTCTTC
TRBD1,TRBV7-8,few,TRBJ1-5,CASSLAGQGHQPQHF,TGTGCCAGCAGCTTAGCGGGACAGGGACATCAGCCCCAGCATTTT
.,TRBV3-1,.,TRBJ1-5,CASSPARDQPQHF,TGTGCCAGCAGCCCAGCCAGGGATCAGCCCCAGCATTTT
TRBD2,TRBV20-1,.,TRBJ2-2,CSASGSGGPNTGELFF,TGCAGTGCTAGTGGTAGCGGGGGCCCGAACACCGGGGAGCTGTTTTTT
.,TRBV27,.,TRBJ1-2,CASSSTATTYGYTF,TGTGCCAGCAGTTCGACAGCTACTACCTATGGCTACACCTTC
.,TRBV11-2,.,TRBJ2-1,CASSLDSRYNEQFF,TGTGCCAGCAGCTTGGATTCTCGGTACAATGAGCAGTTCTTC
TRBD2,TRBV9,.,TRBJ2-7,CASSVEPSGSYEQYF,TGTGCCAGCAGCGTAGAGCCTAGCGGGAGTTACGAGCAGTACTTC
.,TRBV20-1,.,TRBJ1-5,CSAGENRQNQPQHF,TGCAGTGCTGGAGAGAACAGGCAGAATCAGCCCCAGCATTTT
TRBD2,TRBV11-2,few,TRBJ2-3,CASSTGTSGGMTDTQYF,TGTGCCAGCAGCACCGGGACTAGCGGGGGCATGACAGATACGCAGTATTTT
TRBD2,TRBV7-9,many,TRBJ2-1,CASSLQLAGAGSYNEQFF,TGTGCCAGCAGCTTACAACTAGCGGGGGCCGGCTCCTACAATGAGCAGTTCTTC
.,TRBV7-6,few,TRBJ2-7,CASSLGWFGGHDSYEQYF,TGTGCCAGCAGCTTAGGCTGGTTTGGGGGGCATGACTCCTACGAGCAGTACTTC
.,TRBV9,.,TRBJ1-6,CASSTTGNSPLHF,TGTGCCAGCAGCACAACTGGCAATTCACCCCTCCACTTT
.,TRBV7-9,few,TRBJ1-5,CASSGRYSNQPQHF,TGTGCCAGCAGCGGGCGGTATAGCAATCAGCCCCAGCATTTT
TRBD2,TRBV20-1,.,TRBJ2-3,CSAMRLAGSTDTQYF,TGCAGTGCTATGAGGCTAGCGGGGAGCACAGATACGCAGTATTTT
.,TRBV4-2,few,TRBJ2-3,CASSNPGARTTDTQYF,TGTGCCAGCAGCAACCCCGGGGCCCGGACCACAGATACGCAGTATTTT
TRBD1,TRBV9,.,TRBJ2-7,CASSVGTGDIYEQYF,TGTGCCAGCAGCGTAGGGACAGGCGATATCTACGAGCAGTACTTC
.,TRBV27,.,TRBJ1-2,CASSLGVGAYGYTF,TGTGCCAGCAGTTTAGGGGTCGGCGCCTATGGCTACACCTTC
.,TRBV15,many,TRBJ2-2,CATSVGGPTGELFF,TGTGCCACCAGCGTAGGCGGGCCGACCGGGGAGCTGTTTTTT
.,TRBV18,.,TRBJ2-4,CASSPREGSGIQYF,TGTGCCAGCTCACCAAGGGAAGGGTCGGGCATTCAGTACTTC
.,TRBV20-1,.,TRBJ2-1,CSARNPGAGSNEQFF,TGCAGTGCTAGAAATCCCGGGGCCGGTTCCAATGAGCAGTTCTTC
.,TRBV4-2,.,TRBJ2-3,CASSQRIFPDTQYF,TGTGCCAGCAGCCAACGGATATTCCCAGATACGCAGTATTTT
.,TRBV7-2,few,TRBJ1-1,CASSSGTNTEAFF,TGTGCCAGCAGCTCAGGAACCAACACTGAAGCTTTCTTT
TRBD1,TRBV12-3/TRBV12-4,.,TRBJ1-6,CASSLGTGFYNSPLHF,TGTGCCAGCAGTTTGGGGACAGGCTTCTATAATTCACCCCTCCACTTT
.,TRBV15,many,TRBJ2-5,CATSSLGGETQYF,TGTGCCACCAGCAGTTTAGGGGGGGAGACCCAGTACTTC
.,TRBV6-4,few,TRBJ2-1,CASSDAENEQFF,TGTGCCAGCAGTGACGCTGAGAATGAGCAGTTCTTC
.,TRBV29-1,.,TRBJ1-2,CSVGVPGFYGYTF,TGCAGCGTTGGGGTCCCGGGGTTCTATGGCTACACCTTC
.,TRBV7-2,.,TRBJ1-2,CASSLARDGNGYTF,TGTGCCAGCAGCTTAGCAAGGGATGGGAATGGCTACACCTTC
.,TRBV6-5,.,TRBJ1-4,CASSYSRGNEKLFF,TGTGCCAGCAGTTACTCGAGGGGTAATGAAAAACTGTTTTTT
TRBD1,TRBV4-3,many,TRBJ2-7,CASSPTGDRTYEQYF,TGCGCCAGCAGCCCGACAGGGGATAGAACCTACGAGCAGTACTTC
.,TRBV29-1,.,TRBJ2-5,CSAQTGTQETQYF,TGCAGCGCACAGACAGGAACACAAGAGACCCAGTACTTC
.,TRBV6-6,.,TRBJ1-4,CASSYSQGGGEKLFF,TGTGCCAGCAGTTACTCCCAGGGAGGGGGTGAAAAACTGTTTTTT
.,TRBV29-1,few,TRBJ1-1,CSVRLGSTEAFF,TGCAGCGTTCGGCTCGGTAGCACTGAAGCTTTCTTT